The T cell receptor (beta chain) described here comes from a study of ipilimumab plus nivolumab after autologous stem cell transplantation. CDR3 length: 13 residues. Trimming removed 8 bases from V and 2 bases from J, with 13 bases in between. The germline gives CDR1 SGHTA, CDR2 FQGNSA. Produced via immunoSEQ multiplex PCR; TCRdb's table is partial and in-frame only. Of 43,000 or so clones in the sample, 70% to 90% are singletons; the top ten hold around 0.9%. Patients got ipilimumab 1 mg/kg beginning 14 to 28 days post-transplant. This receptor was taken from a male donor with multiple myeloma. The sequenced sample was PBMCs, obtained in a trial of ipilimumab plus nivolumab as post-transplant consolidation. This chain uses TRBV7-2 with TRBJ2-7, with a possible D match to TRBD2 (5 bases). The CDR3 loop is CASDSSGAYEQYF. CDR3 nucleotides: TGTGCCAGCGACTCCTCCGGGGCCTACGAGCAGTACTTC.